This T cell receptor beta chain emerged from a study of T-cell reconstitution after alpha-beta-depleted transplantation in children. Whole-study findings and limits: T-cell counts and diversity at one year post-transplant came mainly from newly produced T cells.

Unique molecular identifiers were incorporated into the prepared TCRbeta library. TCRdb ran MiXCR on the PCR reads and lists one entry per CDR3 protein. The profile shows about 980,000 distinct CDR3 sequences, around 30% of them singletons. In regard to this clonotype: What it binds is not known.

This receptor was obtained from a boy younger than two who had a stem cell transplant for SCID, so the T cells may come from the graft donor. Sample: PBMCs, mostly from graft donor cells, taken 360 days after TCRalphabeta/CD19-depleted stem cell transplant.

The CDR3 DNA sequence: TGTGCCAGCAGCGTAGGGTCACCCACTGAAGCTTTCTTT. This gives the protein CASSVGSPTEAFF. J is TRBJ1-1 and V is TRBV9; D call uncertain. The CDR3 has 13 amino acids. CDR1 and CDR2 from the germline V gene are SGDLS and YYNGEE. The V end was cut by 0 bases, the J end by 4 bases, with 7 bases between.